This T cell receptor beta chain was captured in a study of shared clonotypes between healthy human individuals. Partitioning of CD4+ cells yielded a CD45RA+ naive subset and a CD45RA-negative memory subset. The germline CDR1 and CDR2 sequences are MDHEN and SYDVKM. With 4 bases removed from V and 2 bases from J, the gap between germline ends came to 18 bases. This CDR3 comprises 16 residues. The method was immunoSEQ multiplex PCR; TCRdb's version includes in-frame clones alone and lacks a portion of them. This table has approximately 2.5 million clones, over 85% appearing once. The chain links TRBV28 to TRBJ2-7; D is possibly TRBD1 or TRBD2 (5 bases each). Input material: naive CD4+ T cells from PBMCs. Subset reported: CD45RA+ positively selected. The receptor's source is a man aged 18 to 29 in good health. Some clones in this sample may be carry-over from other donors' samples. CDR3 region: CASSSPPGGYTYEQYF. The CDR3 bases are TGTGCCAGCAGTTCCCCCCCTGGGGGTTACACCTACGAGCAGTACTTC.